This TCR beta chain comes out of a study of cytomegalovirus exposure and HLA in healthy donors. This CDR3 region has 17 residues. The germline CDR1 and CDR2 sequences are SGHRS and YFSETQ. Trimming removed 4 bases from V and 0 bases from J; junction bases left unmatched: 9. Study-level findings and limits: Serostatus for CMV was the only available immune exposure information. An apparent linkage of common viral pathogens to several of the most significant clusters emerged in a later analysis. Within an earlier analysis, most TCR beta V segments proved productive either about 87% or about 30% of the time.

As concerns this clone: Its antigen remains unknown.

60 Vbeta and 13 Jbeta primers were used in PCR. As handled by the study authors: In a later analysis, 60 million to 90 million unique TCR beta chains included roughly 11 million shared by two or more donors. Libraries were prepared by immunoSEQ multiplex PCR; TCRdb keeps only in-frame clonotypes and omits some of them. The V and J calls and clone size were taken over from that table, and D and trimming were inferred from the DNA. The sample has 65,000 to 70,000 clones, roughly 75% seen once. Sequenced sample: PBMCs. This receptor was obtained from a woman in her 30s in good health and CMV-seropositive. This chain links TRBV5-1 with TRBJ2-1; TRBD2 agrees at 8 bases. The CDR3 DNA reads TGCGCCAGCAGCGAGACTACTAGCGGATACTCCTACAATGAGCAGTTCTTC. It codes for CASSETTSGYSYNEQFF. Filled out from reference TRBV5-1 and TRBJ2-1, the complete variable domain reads KAGVTQTPRYLIKTRGQQVTLSCSPISGHRSVSWYQQTPGQGLQFLFEYFSETQRNKGNFPGRFSGRQFSNSRSEMNVSTLELGDSALYLCASSETTSGYSYNEQFFGPGTRLTVL.